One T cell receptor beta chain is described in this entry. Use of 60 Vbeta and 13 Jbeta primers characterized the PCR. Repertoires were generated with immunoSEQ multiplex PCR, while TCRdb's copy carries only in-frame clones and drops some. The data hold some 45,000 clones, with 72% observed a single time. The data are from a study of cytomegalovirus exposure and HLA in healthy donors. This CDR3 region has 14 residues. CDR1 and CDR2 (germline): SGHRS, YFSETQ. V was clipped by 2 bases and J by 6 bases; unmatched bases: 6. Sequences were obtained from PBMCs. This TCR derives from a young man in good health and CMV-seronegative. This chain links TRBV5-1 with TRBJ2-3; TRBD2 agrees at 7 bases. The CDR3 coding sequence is TGCGCCAGCAGCTTCGGCGGGGGAGGGGATACGCAGTATTTT. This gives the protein CASSFGGGGDTQYF.